The 15 T cell receptor beta chains listed next were all sequenced from one sample in a study of T cell responses to AZD1222 COVID-19 vaccine. Sequenced by immunoSEQ multiplex PCR; TCRdb stores in-frame clones only, minus some. The sample records roughly 100,000 clones, 88% being singletons. Here the sequenced sample was peripheral blood, taken on day 0 of AZD1222 vaccination. The source is an adult in good health.

The gene calls are TRBV7-9 and TRBJ1-5; D gene uncertain. The CDR3 is 15 residues long. Trimming shortened V by 5 bases and J by 1 base, and 12 bases separated the two germline ends. Germline V lookup: CDR1 SEHNR, CDR2 FQNEAQ (reference sequence). The DNA of the CDR3 is TGTGCCAGCAGCAAAGGTGGGCAGAGCAATCAGCCCCAGCATTTT. Amino acid sequence: CASSKGGQSNQPQHF.

The chain combines TRBV7-2 with TRBJ2-5; 8 bases map to TRBD2. J was trimmed by 5 bases and V by 3 bases; bases with no gene match: 5. This CDR3 is 14 amino acids long. Germline assignment: CDR1 SGHTA and CDR2 FQGNSA. The CDR3 sequence is CASSFAGGGETQYF. CDR3 in DNA: TGTGCCAGCAGCTTTGCGGGGGGTGGGGAGACCCAGTACTTC.

The rearrangement links TRBV29-1 to TRBJ2-5; D tentatively fits TRBD1 or TRBD2 (6 bases each). This CDR3 is 13 amino acids long. Between the trimmed V and J ends, which lost 7 bases and 4 bases, there was a span of 16 bases. Germline V lookup: CDR1 SQVTM, CDR2 ANQGSEA. The CDR3 DNA is TGCAGCGCTCCCCCGGGGGCGGGAGAGACCCAGTACTTC. Amino acid sequence: CSAPPGAGETQYF. The variable domain in full, completed from reference TRBV29-1 and TRBJ2-5, reads SAVISQKPSRDICQRGTSLTIQCQVDSQVTMMFWYRQQPGQSLTLIATANQGSEATYESGFVIDKFPISRPNLTFSTLTVSNMSPEDSSIYLCSAPPGAGETQYFGPGTRLLVL.

The V call is TRBV7-8, the J call TRBJ2-3; the D gene is possibly TRBD1 (6 bases). V shed 3 bases and J shed 1 base, with 17 bases lying between them. The CDR3 runs to 17 residues. Germline CDR1 reads SGHVS; CDR2 reads FQNEAQ. CDR3 residues: CASSFLPDRLRTDTQYF. DNA of the CDR3: TGTGCCAGCAGCTTTTTACCCGACAGGTTACGCACAGATACGCAGTATTTT. Together with reference TRBV7-8 and TRBJ2-3, the CDR3 gives the full variable domain: GAGVSQSPRYKVAKRGQDVALRCDPISGHVSLFWYQQALGQGPEFLTYFQNEAQLDKSGLPSDRFFAERPEGSVSTLKIQRTQQEDSAVYLCASSFLPDRLRTDTQYFGPGTRLTVL.

The gene calls are TRBV5-6 and TRBJ2-7, with TRBD1 matching 8 bases. This CDR3 spans 14 amino acids. Germline-derived CDR1 and CDR2 are SGHDT and YYEEEE. The ends lost 0 bases at V and 4 bases at J; junction bases unmatched: 3. CDR3 in amino acids: CASSLVQGAYEQYF. In DNA form, the CDR3 reads TGTGCCAGCAGCTTGGTGCAGGGGGCTTACGAGCAGTACTTC.

The chain employs TRBV19 and TRBJ2-2; tentatively, D is TRBD2 (7 bases). This CDR3 is built from 15 residues. Trimming pared 7 bases from V and 5 bases from J, leaving 17 bases between. In germline, CDR1 is LNHDA, CDR2 SQIVND (reference sequence). In DNA form, the CDR3 reads TGTGCCAGTATAGGGGGGGCTAAGGGTACCGGGGAGCTGTTTTTT. As protein: CASIGGAKGTGELFF.

The chain uses TRBV5-4 and TRBJ1-1; no clear D gene. Germline V gene lookup returns CDR1 SGHNT and CDR2 YYREEE (reference sequence). The CDR3 covers 13 residues. V was cut by 6 bases and J by 1 base, with 10 bases left in between. CDR3 sequence reads: CASTLYGNTEAFF. The CDR3, as DNA: TGTGCCAGCACCCTTTATGGGAACACTGAAGCTTTCTTT.

The V call is TRBV5-1, the J call TRBJ1-1; the match to TRBD1 covers 8 bases. There are 14 residues in the CDR3. Germline V gene lookup returns CDR1 SGHRS and CDR2 YFSETQ. V gave up 1 base and J gave up 4 bases; unmatched junction bases: 3. The CDR3 bases are TGCGCCAGCAGCTTGACAGGGGGTGGCACTGAAGCTTTCTTT. Its translation: CASSLTGGGTEAFF.

The chain carries TRBV30 and TRBJ2-7, with D tentatively TRBD2 (5 bases). V shed 2 bases and J shed 6 bases, with 17 bases lying between them. Germline lookup yields CDR1 GTSNPN and CDR2 SVGIG (reference sequence). This CDR3 spans 14 amino acids. The CDR3 nucleotides read TGTGCCTGGAGTTCGGGTGGGCGGGTCTGCGAGCAGTACTTC. This sequence encodes CAWSSGGRVCEQYF.

J is TRBJ2-7 and V is TRBV12-3 or TRBV12-4; no definite D call. Trimming removed 5 bases from V and 6 bases from J, with 14 bases in between. This CDR3 spans 13 amino acids. The CDR3 region is CASSRQLNSEQYF. The CDR3 nucleotides are TGTGCCAGCAGTCGACAACTAAATAGCGAGCAGTACTTC.

The genes are TRBV6-6 and TRBJ1-2; TRBD1 matches 8 bases. V lost 5 bases, J lost 7 bases, and 9 bases stayed unmatched. In germline, CDR1 is MNHNY, CDR2 SVGAGI (reference sequence). The CDR3 runs 14 residues. CDR3 protein: CASSRSGQGSGYTF. The CDR3 DNA reads as TGTGCCAGCAGTCGATCCGGACAGGGCTCTGGCTACACCTTC.

This chain uses TRBV12-3 or TRBV12-4 with TRBJ1-4, with D unresolved. The CDR3 has 13 residues. V lost 6 bases and J lost 8, with 13 bases in between. The CDR3: CASSPGLGEKLFF. For the CDR3, the DNA is TGTGCCAGCAGCCCCGGACTAGGGGAAAAACTGTTTTTT.

The chain's CDR3 is CASIPSKASVSEQYF. The DNA for the CDR3 is TGTGCCAGCATCCCTAGCAAGGCCTCCGTGTCGGAGCAGTACTTC. The chain links TRBV5-4 to TRBJ2-7; TRBD2 is a possible D gene (5 bases). V lost 6 bases and J lost 7, with 23 bases in between. From germline, CDR1 is SGHNT and CDR2 YYREEE (reference sequence). The CDR3 extends over 15 amino acids.

The chain is built from TRBV6-6 and TRBJ2-2; 8 nucleotides match TRBD1. V dropped 7 bases and J dropped 2; count of bases not matched to a gene: 9. Germline V gives CDR1 MNHNY, CDR2 SVGAGI (reference sequence). The CDR3 is 16 residues long. As DNA, the CDR3 is TGTGCCAGCATTGTGCCCGGGACAGGAAACACCGGGGAGCTGTTTTTT. Amino acid sequence: CASIVPGTGNTGELFF.

CDR3 sequence: CASTKDTQETQYF. CDR3 DNA: TGTGCCAGCACCAAGGACACCCAAGAGACCCAGTACTTC. The rearrangement joins TRBV12-3 or TRBV12-4 to TRBJ2-5; a weak D match, TRBD1 (5 bases). This CDR3 has 13 amino acids. Trimming shortened V by 7 bases and J by 1 base, and 10 bases separated the two germline ends.